One and the same sample provided the 32 T cell receptor beta chains below, sequenced in a study of patients and donors after allogeneic stem cell transplantation. Using its own MiXCR run on the RT-PCR reads, TCRdb lists one record per CDR3 protein. The sample lists approximately 430,000 distinct CDR3 sequences; under 20% were seen once. The specimen sequenced was blood, either unsorted or a sorted T cell fraction (not recorded which). The source is a human donor who was either an allogeneic HSCT recipient or a stem cell or donor lymphocyte infusion donor (not recorded which). It is not recorded whose cells these are; they may come from a transplant donor.

The chain carries TRBV3-1 and TRBJ2-7; D perhaps matches TRBD2 (5 bases). CDR1 LGHDT and CDR2 YNNKEL come from the germline V gene (reference sequence). The CDR3 sequence is 14 residues long. The V end lost 1 base, the J end lost 2 bases, and 9 bases lay between the germline ends. The CDR3 bases are TGTGCCAGCAGCCAAGGAGGGTCTACCTACGAGCAGTACTTC. It encodes CASSQGGSTYEQYF.

This clonotype was picked up a small number of times. The chain employs TRBV2 and TRBJ2-2, with D unresolved. Germline values: CDR1 SNHLY, CDR2 FYNNEI. V was trimmed by 8 bases and J by 5 bases, leaving 6 bases between them. CDR3 size: 11 residues. The CDR3 nucleotides read TGTGCCAGCGGGGAAACCGGGGAGCTGTTTTTT. Translation gives CASGETGELFF.

The chain is built from TRBV3-1 and TRBJ2-1; D perhaps matches TRBD2 (5 bases). V was clipped by 3 bases and J by 5 bases, with 14 bases between them. Per the germline V gene, CDR1 is LGHDT and CDR2 is YNNKEL (reference sequence). This CDR3 comprises 15 residues. In DNA, the CDR3 is TGTGCCAGCAGCCAGCAAGAGGGATTTGACAATGAGCAGTTCTTC. As protein: CASSQQEGFDNEQFF.

This clonotype was counted many times. V usage is TRBV20-1 and J usage is TRBJ2-3; 9 bases fit TRBD1. CDR1 DFQATT and CDR2 SNEGSKA come from the germline V gene (reference sequence). J was trimmed by 1 base and V by 1 base; bases with no gene match: 6. The length of the CDR3 is 16 residues. For the CDR3, the DNA is TGCAGTGCTAGAGGCATCCGGGACAGGGGCACAGATACGCAGTATTTT. It encodes CSARGIRDRGTDTQYF.

The chain has TRBV9 and TRBJ1-2, with TRBD1 matching over 8 bases. The CDR3 runs 16 residues. Germline trimming cut 7 bases from V and 1 base from J; bases unmatched to any gene: 12. CDR1 and CDR2 from the germline V gene are SGDLS and YYNGEE. CDR3 residues: CASSTGDPPVNYGYTF. As DNA, the CDR3 is TGTGCCAGCTCGACAGGGGATCCCCCGGTTAACTATGGCTACACCTTC.

The table lists this clonotype with many counts. This chain connects TRBV5-1 to TRBJ1-6; a possible D gene is TRBD1 (6 bases). V was shortened by 4 bases and J by 0 bases, with 11 bases between the two germline ends. The CDR3 length is 16 residues. Germline CDR1 is SGHRS and CDR2 is YFSETQ. The CDR3 nucleotides read TGCGCCAGCAGCCCTACAGGGAGCTCCTATAATTCACCCCTCCACTTT. Translation gives CASSPTGSSYNSPLHF. The variable domain in full, with the rest retrieved from reference TRBV5-1 and TRBJ1-6, is KAGVTQTPRYLIKTRGQQVTLSCSPISGHRSVSWYQQTPGQGLQFLFEYFSETQRNKGNFPGRFSGRQFSNSRSEMNVSTLELGDSALYLCASSPTGSSYNSPLHFGNGTRLTVT.

This clonotype was counted between two and nine times. The chain uses TRBV20-1 and TRBJ1-5; TRBD1 matches 7 bases. Germline trimming cut 2 bases from V and 2 bases from J; bases unmatched to any gene: 6. This CDR3 contains 15 residues. Germline assignment: CDR1 DFQATT and CDR2 SNEGSKA (reference sequence). CDR3 nucleotides: TGCAGTGCTAGAACCAGACAGGGACGCAATCAGCCCCAGCATTTT. Its protein product is CSARTRQGRNQPQHF.

In this sample, this clonotype turned up many times. This rearrangement joins TRBV5-1 to TRBJ1-1; D remains ambiguous. This CDR3 is built from 15 residues. Germline V gene lookup returns CDR1 SGHRS and CDR2 YFSETQ. V was trimmed by 0 bases and J by 1 base, leaving 10 bases between them. The CDR3 DNA sequence: TGCGCCAGCAGCTTGGCAGCCTTAAGGAACACTGAAGCTTTCTTT. Encoded protein: CASSLAALRNTEAFF.

This clonotype was seen only a few times. This chain joins TRBV7-9 and TRBJ2-5; D is unclear. Germline values: CDR1 SEHNR, CDR2 FQNEAQ (reference sequence). Trimming pared 1 base from V and 4 bases from J, leaving 10 bases between. The CDR3 loop spans 14 amino acids. Written as DNA, the CDR3 is TGTGCCAGCAGCTTAGTCGACGGAAGAGAGACCCAGTACTTC. It specifies CASSLVDGRETQYF.

This rearrangement joins TRBV24-1 to TRBJ2-1; no clear D gene. CDR1 and CDR2 from the germline V gene are KGHDR and SFDVKD. Trimming removed 8 bases from V and 5 bases from J, with 9 bases in between. The CDR3 spans 12 residues. DNA of the CDR3: TGTGCCACCAACGCACAGAACAATGAGCAGTTCTTC. Protein product: CATNAQNNEQFF.

The CDR3 here is CASSFNPWKVAGGRQFF. DNA of the CDR3: TGTGCCAGCAGTTTCAATCCTTGGAAGGTAGCGGGGGGCAGGCAGTTCTTC. The V and J genes are TRBV12-3 or TRBV12-4 and TRBJ2-1, with 10 bases aligning to TRBD2. Germline trimming cut 3 bases from V and 12 bases from J; bases unmatched to any gene: 17. The CDR3 is 17 amino acids.

This clonotype was observed a handful of times. This chain links TRBV3-1 with TRBJ1-5; D gene ambiguous. Germline V gene data show CDR1 as LGHDT and CDR2 as YNNKEL (reference sequence). The CDR3 totals 14 residues. With 0 bases removed from V and 5 bases from J, the gap between germline ends came to 8 bases. Written as DNA, the CDR3 is TGTGCCAGCAGCCAAGACTGGAGGGATCAGCCCCAGCATTTT. Translating it yields CASSQDWRDQPQHF. The complete variable domain, with remaining parts taken from reference TRBV3-1 and TRBJ1-5, reads DTAVSQTPKYLVTQMGNDKSIKCEQNLGHDTMYWYKQDSKKFLKIMFSYNNKELIINETVPNRFSPKSPDKAHLNLHINSLELGDSAVYFCASSQDWRDQPQHFGDGTRLSIL.

The sample holds a few counts of this clonotype. Compared with germline, one end of the junction differs, possibly owing to a read error. This chain links TRBV13 with TRBJ2-7, with D possibly TRBD2 on 5 matching bases. The CDR3 has 14 residues. The germline V gene encodes CDR1 PRHDT and CDR2 FYEKMQ (reference sequence). CDR3 residues: CASSPSYIDYQQYF. The CDR3 region has the DNA TGTGCCAGCAGCCCGTCATACATCGACTACCAGCAGTACTTC.

This clonotype was observed at least ten times. The chain employs TRBV20-1 and TRBJ2-3, with 8 bases identical to TRBD2. Germline CDR1 and CDR2: DFQATT and SNEGSKA (reference sequence). With V trimmed by 0 bases and J by 2 bases, 7 bases remained unmatched. There are 16 residues in the CDR3. The CDR3 loop is CSARDRRLANTDTQYF. CDR3 bases: TGCAGTGCTAGAGATCGAAGACTAGCGAACACAGATACGCAGTATTTT.

The rearrangement links TRBV5-1 to TRBJ1-1; perhaps TRBD1 as D (6 bases). The CDR3 length is 13 residues. CDR1 is SGHRS and CDR2 is YFSETQ in the germline V gene. V was trimmed by 2 bases and J by 7 bases, leaving 12 bases between them. The CDR3 sequence is CASSFTGTLEAFF. CDR3 sequence (DNA): TGCGCCAGCAGCTTTACCGGGACACTTGAAGCTTTCTTT.

The gene calls are TRBV7-9 and TRBJ1-1; TRBD1 aligns across 8 bases. The germline V gene has CDR1 SEHNR and CDR2 FQNEAQ (reference sequence). The CDR3 loop spans 12 amino acids. V shed 7 bases, J shed 8 bases, and the junction held 6 bases outside the gene matches. Here the CDR3 reads CASTPRDREAFF. The CDR3 bases are TGTGCCAGCACCCCCCGGGACAGGGAAGCTTTCTTT.

This clonotype was picked up many times. This rearrangement joins TRBV2 to TRBJ1-5, with 12 positions matching TRBD1. V was clipped by 8 bases and J by 6 bases; unmatched bases: 5. This CDR3 has 14 amino acids. Germline V gene sequence: CDR1 SNHLY, CDR2 FYNNEI. The DNA of the CDR3 is TGTGCCAGCTCGGGACAGGGGGCTAGTCAGCCCCAGCATTTT. Protein product: CASSGQGASQPQHF.

The chain is built from TRBV18 and TRBJ1-5; D perhaps matches TRBD1 (6 bases). The CDR3 contains 13 residues. Germline lookup yields CDR1 KGHSH and CDR2 LQKENI. Trimming removed 2 bases at V and 5 bases at J, with 7 bases between. The DNA for the CDR3 is TGTGCCAGCTCACCAGACAGGCATCAGCCCCAGCATTTT. It is translated as CASSPDRHQPQHF.

This clonotype was counted a few times. CDR3 residues: CSAWDTGGKVNEQFF. The CDR3 DNA reads as TGCAGTGCTTGGGACACAGGGGGTAAGGTTAATGAGCAGTTCTTC. The chain recombines TRBV20-1 with TRBJ2-1, with 8 bases fitting TRBD1. Germline-derived CDR1 and CDR2 are DFQATT and SNEGSKA (reference sequence). The ends lost 5 bases at V and 7 bases at J; junction bases unmatched: 13. CDR3 size: 15 residues.

This clonotype was seen only a few times. V and J are TRBV11-2 and TRBJ1-4; D uncertain. Between the trimmed V and J ends, which lost 5 bases and 10 bases, there was a span of 26 bases. Germline V gene lookup returns CDR1 SGHAT and CDR2 FQNNGV. The CDR3 contains 17 residues. This chain's CDR3 is CASSPIRTESGMRKLFF. The CDR3 coding sequence is TGTGCCAGCAGCCCTATTAGAACGGAAAGTGGGATGCGAAAACTGTTTTTT.

The rearrangement uses TRBV24-1 and TRBJ2-6, with 7 bases lining up with TRBD1. Germline V CDR1 and CDR2: KGHDR, SFDVKD. This CDR3 region has 17 residues. V was pared by 3 bases and J by 2 bases, with 6 bases of the junction left unmatched. The CDR3 spells CATSDTGDGTGANVLTF. CDR3 nucleotides: TGTGCCACCAGTGATACAGGGGATGGAACTGGGGCCAACGTCCTGACTTTC.

The genes are TRBV7-8 and TRBJ2-5; 11 bases match TRBD2. Germline V CDR1 and CDR2: SGHVS, FQNEAQ. The CDR3 totals 15 residues. J was trimmed by 4 bases and V by 6 bases; bases with no gene match: 7. CDR3 in DNA: TGTGCCAGCAGTCCGTTAGCGGGGGGGGGAGAGACCCAGTACTTC. Its translation: CASSPLAGGGETQYF.

The chain links TRBV9 to TRBJ1-5; 10 nucleotides agree with TRBD1. The V segment lost 2 bases and the J segment 6 bases; nucleotides outside the gene matches: 5. CDR3 length: 15 residues. Germline V gene lookup returns CDR1 SGDLS and CDR2 YYNGEE. The DNA of the CDR3 is TGTGCCAGCAGCGTGGGACAGGGGTTCAGTCAGCCCCAGCATTTT. Amino acids: CASSVGQGFSQPQHF.

This clonotype showed up many times. The chain has TRBV7-2 and TRBJ2-3; D is uncertain. The CDR3 length is 14 residues. V lost 3 bases to trimming and J lost 1 base, with 8 bases between them. From germline, CDR1 is SGHTA and CDR2 FQGNSA. CDR3 coding DNA: TGTGCCAGCAGCTTCCAGACGGGCACAGATACGCAGTATTTT. Protein product: CASSFQTGTDTQYF.

In its sample, this clonotype was seen once. J is TRBJ2-7 and V is TRBV15, with 9 bases fitting TRBD2. The trim removed 0 bases at V and 1 base at J, leaving 13 bases unmatched. Per the germline V gene, CDR1 is LNHNV and CDR2 is YYDKDF (reference sequence). This CDR3 has 19 residues. CDR3 DNA: TGTGCCACCAGCAGAGATAATATACTAGCGGGTACAAGATCCTACGAGCAGTACTTC. Its protein product is CATSRDNILAGTRSYEQYF.

This clonotype was counted ten times or more. The J gene is TRBJ1-5, the V gene TRBV7-6, with D unresolved. The CDR3 contains 18 residues. Germline V lookup: CDR1 SGHVS, CDR2 FNYEAQ. Trimming stripped 1 base from V and 1 base from J, with 17 bases between. The DNA for the CDR3 is TGTGCCAGCAGCTTAGTGCCACAGTTCCCTCAGAGCAATCAGCCCCAGCATTTT. Protein: CASSLVPQFPQSNQPQHF.

This clonotype was found many times. The gene calls are TRBV12-3 or TRBV12-4 and TRBJ2-5, with D uncertain. The CDR3 loop spans 13 amino acids. The V end was cut by 3 bases, the J end by 7 bases, with 12 bases between. The CDR3 loop reads CASSFDGSVTQYF. The CDR3 nucleotides are TGTGCCAGCAGTTTTGACGGGTCTGTGACCCAGTACTTC.

The rearrangement links TRBV27 to TRBJ1-4; maybe TRBD1 (5 bases). Germline V lookup: CDR1 MNHEY, CDR2 SMNVEV (reference sequence). The CDR3 has 15 residues. Trimming removed 5 bases from V and 4 bases from J, with 14 bases in between. Here the CDR3 DNA reads TGTGCCAGCAGTCGGACACCTGATTATAATGAAAAACTGTTTTTT. Its translation: CASSRTPDYNEKLFF.

The chain employs TRBV4-1 and TRBJ2-2; 10 bases are a match to TRBD2. The V segment lost 0 bases and the J segment 6 bases; nucleotides outside the gene matches: 4. The CDR3 runs to 16 residues. The germline gives CDR1 MGHRA, CDR2 YSYEKL. The CDR3 DNA reads as TGCGCCAGCAGCCAAGAAGCGGGAGGGGGATCCGGGGAGCTGTTTTTT. Protein: CASSQEAGGGSGELFF.

In its sample, this clonotype was seen a few times. V and J are TRBV5-1 and TRBJ1-1; D is possibly TRBD1 (6 bases). Germline CDR1 is SGHRS and CDR2 is YFSETQ. V was clipped by 0 bases and J by 3 bases, with 12 bases between them. The CDR3 is made up of 15 amino acids. For the CDR3, the DNA is TGCGCCAGCAGCTTGGCGGGGACACTAGACACTGAAGCTTTCTTT. This codes for CASSLAGTLDTEAFF.

The genes are TRBV6-1 and TRBJ2-1; 10 nucleotides align to TRBD1. CDR3 size: 14 residues. Looked up from germline, CDR1 is MNHNS and CDR2 is SASEGT. J gave up 6 bases and V 7 bases, and 6 bases lay outside the gene matches. CDR3 region: CASTAGTGANEQFF. The CDR3 coding sequence is TGTGCCAGCACCGCCGGGACAGGGGCCAATGAGCAGTTCTTC.

There are a few counts of this clonotype. The chain joins TRBV5-1 to TRBJ1-4; tentative D call: TRBD1 (6 bases). This CDR3 is 15 amino acids long. V lost 4 bases and J 5 bases, leaving 15 bases between the germline ends. Germline lookup yields CDR1 SGHRS and CDR2 YFSETQ. The CDR3 DNA sequence: TGCGCCAGCAGCCCGCTGACAGGCGGAAATGAAAAACTGTTTTTT. Residues: CASSPLTGGNEKLFF.